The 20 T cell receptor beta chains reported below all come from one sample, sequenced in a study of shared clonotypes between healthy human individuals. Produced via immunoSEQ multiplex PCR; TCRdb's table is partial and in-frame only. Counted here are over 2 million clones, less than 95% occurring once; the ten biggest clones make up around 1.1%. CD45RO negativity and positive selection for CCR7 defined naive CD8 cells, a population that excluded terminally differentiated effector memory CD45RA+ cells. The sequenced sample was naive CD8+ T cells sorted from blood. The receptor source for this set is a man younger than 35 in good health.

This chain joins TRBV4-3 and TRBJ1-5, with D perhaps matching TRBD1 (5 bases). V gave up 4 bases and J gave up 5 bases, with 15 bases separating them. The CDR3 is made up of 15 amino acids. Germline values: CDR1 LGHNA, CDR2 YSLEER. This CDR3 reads CASSPDTGPYQPQHF. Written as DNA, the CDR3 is TGCGCCAGCAGCCCGGATACAGGTCCCTATCAGCCCCAGCATTTT.

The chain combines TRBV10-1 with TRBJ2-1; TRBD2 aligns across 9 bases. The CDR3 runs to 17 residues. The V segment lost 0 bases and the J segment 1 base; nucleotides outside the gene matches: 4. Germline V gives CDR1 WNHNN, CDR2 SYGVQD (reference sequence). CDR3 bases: TGCGCCAGCAGTGAGTCATCTGCGGGAGGGTCCTACAATGAGCAGTTCTTC. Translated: CASSESSAGGSYNEQFF.

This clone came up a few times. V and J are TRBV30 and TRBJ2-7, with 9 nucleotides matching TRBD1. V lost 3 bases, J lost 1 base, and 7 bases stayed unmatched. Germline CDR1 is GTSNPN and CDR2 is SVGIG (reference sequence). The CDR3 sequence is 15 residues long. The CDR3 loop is CAWRLPGQGSYEQYF. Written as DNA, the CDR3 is TGTGCCTGGAGGCTTCCGGGACAGGGATCCTACGAGCAGTACTTC.

CDR3 coding DNA: TGTGCCAGTAGTGCTACTAGCCGCGTACAAGAGACCCAGTACTTC. Amino acids: CASSATSRVQETQYF. The chain employs TRBV19 and TRBJ2-5, with D possibly matching TRBD2 (6 bases). Germline V CDR1 and CDR2: LNHDA, SQIVND (reference sequence). The CDR3 covers 15 residues. Trimming shortened V by 5 bases and J by 2 bases, and 15 bases separated the two germline ends.

CDR3 sequence reads: CASSGTSESGNTIYF. DNA for the CDR3: TGCGCCAGCAGTGGTACCAGTGAATCTGGAAACACCATATATTTT. This sequence joins TRBV10-2 and TRBJ1-3; D gene uncertain. Germline V CDR1 and CDR2: WSHSY, SAAADI. Trimming removed 4 bases at V and 1 base at J, with 11 bases between. The CDR3 is 15 residues long.

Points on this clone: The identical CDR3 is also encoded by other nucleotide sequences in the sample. The CDR3 DNA follows: TGTGCCAGCAGCGTAGGGACAGGGGATTCATACGAGCAGTACTTC. Translated: CASSVGTGDSYEQYF. This chain links TRBV9 with TRBJ2-7; 9 nucleotides match TRBD1. Germline values: CDR1 SGDLS, CDR2 YYNGEE. The V and J ends lost 0 bases and 4 bases, in that order; junction bases with no gene match: 5. The CDR3 runs 15 residues.

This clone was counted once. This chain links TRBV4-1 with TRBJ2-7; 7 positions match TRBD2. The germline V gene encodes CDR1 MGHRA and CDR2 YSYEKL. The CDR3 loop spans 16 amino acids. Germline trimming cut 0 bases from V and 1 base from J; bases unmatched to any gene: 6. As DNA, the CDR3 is TGCGCCAGCAGCCAAGATGAGCTAGCGGAGTCCTACGAGCAGTACTTC. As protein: CASSQDELAESYEQYF.

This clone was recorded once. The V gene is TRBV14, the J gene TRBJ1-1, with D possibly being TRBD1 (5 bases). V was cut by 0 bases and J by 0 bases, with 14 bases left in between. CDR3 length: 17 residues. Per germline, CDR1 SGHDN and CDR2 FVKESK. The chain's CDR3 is CASSQDAGPLMNTEAFF. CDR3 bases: TGTGCCAGCAGCCAAGATGCGGGACCCCTCATGAACACTGAAGCTTTCTTT.

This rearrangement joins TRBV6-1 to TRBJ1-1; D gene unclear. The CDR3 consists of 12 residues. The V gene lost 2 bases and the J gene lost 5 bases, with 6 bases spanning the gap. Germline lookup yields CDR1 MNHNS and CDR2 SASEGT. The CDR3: CASSEMETEAFF. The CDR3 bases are TGTGCCAGCAGTGAAATGGAAACTGAAGCTTTCTTT.

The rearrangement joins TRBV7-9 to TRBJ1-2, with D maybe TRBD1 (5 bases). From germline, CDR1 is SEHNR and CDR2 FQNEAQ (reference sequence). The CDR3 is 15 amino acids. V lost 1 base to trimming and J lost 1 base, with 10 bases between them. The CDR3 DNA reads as TGTGCCAGCAGCTTAGTCATGGGGGTTAACTATGGCTACACCTTC. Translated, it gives CASSLVMGVNYGYTF.

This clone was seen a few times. In nucleotides, the CDR3 is TGCGCCAGCAGCTCTGGACAGGGTGTAACTGGCTACACCTTC. This codes for CASSSGQGVTGYTF. The chain carries TRBV5-1 and TRBJ1-2; 8 bases match TRBD1. The CDR3 runs 14 residues. The V segment lost 3 bases and the J segment 7 bases; nucleotides outside the gene matches: 8. From germline, CDR1 is SGHRS and CDR2 YFSETQ.

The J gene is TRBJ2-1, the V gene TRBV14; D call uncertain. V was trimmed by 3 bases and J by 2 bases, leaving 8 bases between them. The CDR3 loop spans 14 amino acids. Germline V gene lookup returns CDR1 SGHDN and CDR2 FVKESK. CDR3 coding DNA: TGTGCCAGCAGCCAGGGGTCCCCCTACAATGAGCAGTTCTTC. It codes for CASSQGSPYNEQFF.

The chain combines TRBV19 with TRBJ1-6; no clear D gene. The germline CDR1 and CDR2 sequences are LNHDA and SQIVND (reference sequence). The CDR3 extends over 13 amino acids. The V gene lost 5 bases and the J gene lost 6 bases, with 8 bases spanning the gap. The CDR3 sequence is CASSLGINSPLHF. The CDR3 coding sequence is TGTGCCAGTAGTCTGGGCATTAATTCACCCCTCCACTTT.

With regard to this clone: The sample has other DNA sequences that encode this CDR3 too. CDR3 sequence reads: CASSQQGNYGYTF. The CDR3 coding sequence is TGTGCCAGCAGTCAACAGGGTAACTATGGCTACACCTTC. The gene calls are TRBV27 and TRBJ1-2; a possible D gene is TRBD1 (6 bases). The CDR3 is 13 residues long. Germline loops: CDR1 MNHEY, CDR2 SMNVEV (reference sequence). Trimming removed 5 bases from V and 1 base from J, with 8 bases in between.

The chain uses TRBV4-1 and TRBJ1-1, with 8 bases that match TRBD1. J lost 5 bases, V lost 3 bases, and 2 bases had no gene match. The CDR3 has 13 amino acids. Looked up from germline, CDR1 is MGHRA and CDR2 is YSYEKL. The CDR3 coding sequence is TGCGCCAGCAGCCACCGACAGGGGACTGAAGCTTTCTTT. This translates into CASSHRQGTEAFF.

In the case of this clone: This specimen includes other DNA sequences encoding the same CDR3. CDR3 in DNA: TGTGCCAGCAGCTTAGGCAGCTATGGCTACACCTTC. This sequence encodes CASSLGSYGYTF. This sequence joins TRBV7-9 and TRBJ1-2; D unresolved. CDR1 is SEHNR and CDR2 is FQNEAQ in the germline V gene (reference sequence). The CDR3 totals 12 residues. Between the trimmed V and J ends, which lost 1 base and 4 bases, there was a span of 4 bases.

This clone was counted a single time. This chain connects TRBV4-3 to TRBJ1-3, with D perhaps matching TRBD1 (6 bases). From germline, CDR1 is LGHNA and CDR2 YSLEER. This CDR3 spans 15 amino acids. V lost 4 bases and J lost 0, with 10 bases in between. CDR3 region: CASSLDRNSGNTIYF. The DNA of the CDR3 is TGCGCCAGCAGCCTTGACAGGAACTCTGGAAACACCATATATTTT.

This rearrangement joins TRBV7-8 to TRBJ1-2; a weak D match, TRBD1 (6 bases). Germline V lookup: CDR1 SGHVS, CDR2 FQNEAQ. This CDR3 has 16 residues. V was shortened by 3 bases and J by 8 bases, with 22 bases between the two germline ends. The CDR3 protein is CASSLTGDLEYGGYTF. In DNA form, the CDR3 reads TGTGCCAGCAGCTTGACAGGAGATCTGGAATATGGGGGCTACACCTTC.

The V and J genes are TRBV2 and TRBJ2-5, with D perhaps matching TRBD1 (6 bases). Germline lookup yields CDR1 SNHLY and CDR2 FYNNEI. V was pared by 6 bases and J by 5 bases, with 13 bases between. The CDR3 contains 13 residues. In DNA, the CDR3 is TGTGCCAGCAGGGGGGTTGACAGGGAGACCCAGTACTTC. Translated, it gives CASRGVDRETQYF.

CDR3 DNA sequence: TGCGCCAGCAGGCGGGGTTTAGGAGCTTTCTTT. Encoded protein: CASRRGLGAFF. This chain joins TRBV10-1 and TRBJ1-1, with D unresolved. Germline V gives CDR1 WNHNN, CDR2 SYGVQD (reference sequence). Trimming stripped 6 bases from V and 10 bases from J, with 12 bases between. The CDR3 spans 11 residues.